This TCR beta chain was retrieved from a study of siplizumab effects on memory and regulatory T cells. Study-wide findings and caveats: Proliferating clones, CD4+ or CD8+, lacked an assignable naive or memory phenotype in roughly 80-96% of cases. A mean of approximately 69% of mappable alloreactive CD4+ clones were Treg-derived with siplizumab, compared with about 28% in controls. Alloreactive sequences from unstimulated CD4+ memory cells fell significantly with siplizumab.

Germline V gene data show CDR1 as SGHVS and CDR2 as FQNEAQ. Between the trimmed V and J ends, which lost 5 bases and 0 bases, there was a span of 14 bases. The CDR3 runs to 16 residues. Produced via immunoSEQ multiplex PCR; TCRdb's table is partial and in-frame only. The sample carries some 53,000 clones, under 98% recorded once. For this clone: No antigen is known for it.

Material: naive CD4+ T cells sorted from blood. This TCR came from a human donor in good health. The chain employs TRBV7-8 and TRBJ1-3; D gene unclear. The CDR3 is CASSLSGRISGNTIYF. The DNA of the CDR3 is TGTGCCAGCAGCCTAAGTGGACGGATCTCTGGAAACACCATATATTTT.